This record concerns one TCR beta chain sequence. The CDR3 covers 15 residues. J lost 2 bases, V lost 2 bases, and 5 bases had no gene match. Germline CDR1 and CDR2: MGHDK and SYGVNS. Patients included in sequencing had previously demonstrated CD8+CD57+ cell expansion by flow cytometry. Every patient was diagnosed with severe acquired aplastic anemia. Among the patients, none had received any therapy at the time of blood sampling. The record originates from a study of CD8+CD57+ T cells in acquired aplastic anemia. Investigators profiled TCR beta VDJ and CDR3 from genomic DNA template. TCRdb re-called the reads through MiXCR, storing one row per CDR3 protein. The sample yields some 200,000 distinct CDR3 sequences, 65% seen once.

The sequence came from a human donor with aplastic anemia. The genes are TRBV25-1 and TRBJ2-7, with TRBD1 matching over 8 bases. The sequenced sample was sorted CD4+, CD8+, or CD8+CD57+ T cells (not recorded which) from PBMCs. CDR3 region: CASSEAGTGTYEQYF. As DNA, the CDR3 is TGTGCCAGCAGTGAAGCCGGGACAGGAACCTACGAGCAGTACTTC.